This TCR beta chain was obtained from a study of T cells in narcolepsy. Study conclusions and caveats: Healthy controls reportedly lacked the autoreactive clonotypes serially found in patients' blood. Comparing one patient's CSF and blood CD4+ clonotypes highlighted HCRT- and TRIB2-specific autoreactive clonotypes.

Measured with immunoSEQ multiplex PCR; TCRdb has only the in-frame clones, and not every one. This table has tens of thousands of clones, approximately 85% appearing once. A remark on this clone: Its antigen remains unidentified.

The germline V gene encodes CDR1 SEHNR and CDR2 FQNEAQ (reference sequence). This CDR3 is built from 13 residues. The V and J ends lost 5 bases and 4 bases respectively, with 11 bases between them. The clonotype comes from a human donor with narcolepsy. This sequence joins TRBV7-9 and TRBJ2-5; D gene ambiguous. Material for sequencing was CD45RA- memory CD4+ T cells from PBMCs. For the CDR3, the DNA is TGTGCCAGCAGCCGTACAGAAGGAGAGACCCAGTACTTC. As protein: CASSRTEGETQYF.